The 14 T cell receptor beta chains in this list originate from one sample, sequenced in a study of CD4 T cells in relation to SARS-CoV-2 and coronaviruses. Profiled with immunoSEQ multiplex PCR; TCRdb holds only in-frame clones, not every one. In the table there are roughly 36,000 clones, approximately 85% of which are singletons. Sequencing was carried out using memory CD4+ T cells from PBMCs. The receptor source for this set is an adult with COVID-19.

The chain employs TRBV19 and TRBJ2-1; D remains unclear. The length of the CDR3 is 13 residues. V was trimmed by 7 bases and J by 2 bases, leaving 9 bases between them. From germline, CDR1 is LNHDA and CDR2 SQIVND (reference sequence). The CDR3 DNA follows: TGTGCCAGTATTGGGGTGGCCTACAATGAGCAGTTCTTC. Protein: CASIGVAYNEQFF.

The V gene is TRBV3-1 (or the pseudogene TRBV3-2), the J gene TRBJ1-2; D ambiguous. Germline lookup yields CDR1 LGHDT and CDR2 YNNKEL (reference sequence). The CDR3 is made up of 14 amino acids. V was clipped by 2 bases and J by 3 bases, with 10 bases between them. CDR3: CASSQRTLDYGYTF. In DNA form, the CDR3 reads TGTGCCAGCAGCCAAAGAACGTTGGACTATGGCTACACCTTC.

This chain uses TRBV14 with TRBJ2-5; 10 bases are a match to TRBD2. Germline V CDR1 and CDR2: SGHDN, FVKESK. The CDR3 contains 15 residues. V shed 1 base, J shed 5 bases, and the junction held 4 bases outside the gene matches. CDR3 residues: CASSQGSAGGETQYF. CDR3 coding DNA: TGTGCCAGCAGCCAAGGTTCAGCGGGAGGGGAGACCCAGTACTTC.

The V call is TRBV5-1, the J call TRBJ2-3, with 7 bases that match TRBD2. J gave up 0 bases and V 5 bases, and 3 bases lay outside the gene matches. Germline V gene data show CDR1 as SGHRS and CDR2 as YFSETQ. The CDR3 has 14 amino acids. The CDR3 sequence is CASRREGSTDTQYF. The CDR3 bases are TGCGCCAGCAGAAGGGAGGGTAGCACAGATACGCAGTATTTT.

V gene TRBV28 combines with J gene TRBJ1-2; no firm D call. The CDR3 covers 12 residues. Looked up from germline, CDR1 is MDHEN and CDR2 is SYDVKM. Trimming pared 6 bases from V and 1 base from J, leaving 6 bases between. The CDR3 DNA follows: TGTGCCAGCAGCCCAGTTAACTATGGCTACACCTTC. This codes for CASSPVNYGYTF.

J is TRBJ1-4 and V is TRBV29-1; no firm D call. Trimming stripped 4 bases from V and 10 bases from J, with 19 bases between. Germline V gene lookup returns CDR1 SQVTM and CDR2 ANQGSEA. CDR3 size: 14 residues. The CDR3 DNA is TGCAGCGTTGTGGCCAGCTCTGTCGACGGAAAACTGTTTTTT. Its protein is CSVVASSVDGKLFF.

The chain employs TRBV7-9 and TRBJ2-3; TRBD2 matches at 7 bases. V trimming: 2 bases; J trimming: 0 bases; junction bases outside the gene matches: 11. Germline V gene sequence: CDR1 SEHNR, CDR2 FQNEAQ (reference sequence). This CDR3 comprises 18 residues. The CDR3 loop is CASSLPSRSSGSTDTQYF. In DNA, the CDR3 is TGTGCCAGCAGCTTACCTTCTAGATCTAGCGGTAGCACAGATACGCAGTATTTT.

The chain is built from TRBV5-1 and TRBJ2-2; D may be TRBD2 (5 bases). The CDR3 has 15 amino acids. Germline loops: CDR1 SGHRS, CDR2 YFSETQ. The V end lost 5 bases, the J end lost 0 bases, and 11 bases lay between the germline ends. CDR3 bases: TGCGCCAGCAGGTCTAGCCCGTCGAACACCGGGGAGCTGTTTTTT. This translates into CASRSSPSNTGELFF.

V is TRBV7-2 and J is TRBJ2-1; D call uncertain. V was cut by 1 base and J by 6 bases, with 7 bases left in between. The CDR3 runs 13 residues. From germline, CDR1 is SGHTA and CDR2 FQGNSA. CDR3 region: CASSLGWVNEQFF. As DNA, the CDR3 is TGTGCCAGCAGCTTAGGTTGGGTCAATGAGCAGTTCTTC.

CDR3 protein: CASSWDRGEEAFF. CDR3 coding DNA: TGCGCCAGCAGTTGGGACAGGGGTGAAGAAGCTTTCTTT. The gene calls are TRBV10-1 and TRBJ1-1; 10 bases map to TRBD1. Germline CDR1 is WNHNN and CDR2 is SYGVQD (reference sequence). The CDR3 consists of 13 residues. V gave up 5 bases and J gave up 8 bases; unmatched junction bases: 5.

CDR3: CASSLTVYYEQYF. In DNA form, the CDR3 reads TGTGCCAGCAGCTTAACAGTTTACTACGAGCAGTACTTC. The rearrangement uses TRBV2 and TRBJ2-7; D not certain. The CDR3 is made up of 13 amino acids. V lost 6 bases and J 3 bases, leaving 12 bases between the germline ends. Germline V gives CDR1 SNHLY, CDR2 FYNNEI.

The table lists this clone with a count of one. The chain is built from TRBV2 and TRBJ2-5; 11 bases fit TRBD2. CDR1 and CDR2 from the germline V gene are SNHLY and FYNNEI. J was trimmed by 4 bases and V by 1 base; bases with no gene match: 2. The CDR3 is 15 residues long. This CDR3 reads CASSEVLAGGETQYF. The CDR3 DNA sequence: TGTGCCAGCAGTGAAGTCCTAGCGGGAGGAGAGACCCAGTACTTC.

The genes are TRBV18 and TRBJ2-7; D gene ambiguous. The germline CDR1 and CDR2 sequences are KGHSH and LQKENI. This CDR3 comprises 13 residues. Trimming stripped 3 bases from V and 1 base from J, with 7 bases between. This CDR3 is CASSPIGSYEQYF. The CDR3 DNA reads TGTGCCAGCTCACCCATCGGTTCCTACGAGCAGTACTTC. The full variable domain, with the rest looked up from reference TRBV18 and TRBJ2-7, is NAGVMQNPRHLVRRRGQEARLRCSPMKGHSHVYWYRQLPEEGLKFMVYLQKENIIDESGMPKERFSAEFPKEGPSILRIQQVVRGDSAAYFCASSPIGSYEQYFGPGTRLTVT.

This sequence joins TRBV7-2 and TRBJ2-3; 10 positions agree with TRBD2. The trim removed 5 bases at V and 5 bases at J, leaving 16 bases unmatched. Germline CDR1 and CDR2: SGHTA and FQGNSA. The CDR3 covers 18 residues. In DNA form, the CDR3 reads TGTGCCAGCAGCCAAGCTCGACGGAGCGGGAGGGCCGTAGATACGCAGTATTTT. Translation: CASSQARRSGRAVDTQYF. Looking up the rest from reference TRBV7-2 and TRBJ2-3 gives the full variable domain: GAGVSQSPSNKVTEKGKDVELRCDPISGHTALYWYRQSLGQGLEFLIYFQGNSAPDKSGLPSDRFSAERTGGSVSTLTIQRTQQEDSAVYLCASSQARRSGRAVDTQYFGPGTRLTVL.